The TCR beta chain described here comes from a study of blood T cells in healthy people across ages. A sample-barcoded 5' primer and a J-beta primer mix were used in a second PCR of roughly 6 to 11 cycles. TCRdb ran MiXCR on the 5' RACE reads and lists one entry per CDR3 protein. The sample holds under 1,000,000 distinct CDR3 sequences, about 36% seen once. Germline CDR1 and CDR2: LGHNA and YSLEER. V gave up 0 bases and J gave up 2 bases, with 15 bases separating them. This CDR3 contains 17 residues. The rearrangement links TRBV4-3 to TRBJ2-3, with D unclear. This TCR came from a man aged 18 to 35 in good health. The sample comprised blood. The CDR3 DNA follows: TGCGCCAGCAGCCAAGAAGCTATGGGGTTCTCCACAGATACGCAGTATTTT. The encoded protein is CASSQEAMGFSTDTQYF.